Below, one TCR beta chain is given with its context. This receptor's antigen is unknown. Per-base quality was not reported, and no clone a single base away is much larger than it. This sample is part of a study of T cells after posttransplantation cyclophosphamide (dated by TCRdb to 2015 to 2016). For context, the study as a whole: Using TRB sequencing, the study followed how the T cell repertoire reconstituted after myeloablative bone marrow transplantation in which posttransplantation cyclophosphamide served as GVHD prophylaxis. Because TRA and TRB clonality correlated tightly in roughly nine samples, the subsequent TCR analyses were limited to TRB only. Blood from all 35 or so PTCy patients with 1-year posttransplant specimens was subjected to TRB sequencing. Public TRB sequences were searched against a database of over 3,000 sequences associated with responses to pathogens, tumor antigens, self-antigens and alloantigens. Antigen receptor sequencing covered samples from roughly 40 PTCy-treated patients and some 15 of their related bone marrow donors. Up to 3 additional blood samples from 2 to 5.2 years after transplant were also TRB-sequenced in 3 patients, as was pretransplant blood from a handful of patients.

From the germline V gene, CDR1 is MDHEN and CDR2 is SYDVKM. The junction shows trimming of 3 bases on V and 5 bases on J, and the gene matches do not reach 5 bases of it. The CDR3 has 15 amino acids, counting the end cysteine and phenylalanine. Only the CDR3 part of the read is kept: 45 bases, read in frame from the first base. TRB sequencing used genomic DNA with the immunoSEQ assay at survey resolution or the hsTCRB kit. The published analysis was carried out like this. The immunoSEQ software handled initial read processing, and the LymphoSeq R package was used for repertoire analyses. Clonality was computed as 1 minus normalized Shannon entropy; Gini coefficient was also calculated for each TRB dataset. To infer phenotypes in unsorted samples, TRB sequences from sorted subsets of the recipient or donor were mapped onto unsorted samples from the same recipient. The source is immuneACCESS, and TCRdb retained only in-frame sequences with V and J called. Part of the clones is not carried over; for the studies checked, unresolved V genes explain less than half of this, and the remainder is unexplained. The D gene and trimming were derived from the DNA, and the V and J assignments and clone size from that table. Across this sample, over 45,000 clones were tabulated and none appeared just once. The ten largest clonotypes hold about 2.2% of the sample.

Study-wide conclusions, independent of this receptor: Donor-recipient similarity was low at 1-2 months but rose over the first year, and later blood repertoires were often dominated by donor CD8+ memory clones. Across roughly 48 patients, TRB clonality was highly associated with recipient CMV seropositivity and CMV reactivation, and diversity in PTCy patients was similar to diversity in CNI/methotrexate controls. The TRB repertoires of T cells infiltrating skin or GI tract showed only limited overlap with the TRB repertoires of T cells in blood.

On the day of marrow donation, related bone marrow donors gave peripheral blood samples. Mononuclear cells from peripheral blood and bone marrow were separated by Ficoll-Hypaque density centrifugation and then cryopreserved. The sequence links TRBV28 to TRBJ2-1, with 9 middle bases fitting TRBD2. Input material: PBMCs. This TCR derives from a man aged 35 to 55 in good health, CMV-negative, and a related stem cell transplant donor. The DNA sequence reads TGTGCCAGCAGTTTTTGGACTAGCGCCAACAATGAGCAGTTCTTC. It translates to CASSFWTSANNEQFF.